Listed here are 20 T cell receptor beta chains from one sample, sequenced in a study of post-analysis software for immune sequencing data. The study's findings and limits: Roughly 5 TRBV segments occurring more often in patients than controls included TRBV5-6, TRBV5-1 and TRBV20-1.

These TCRs' antigens remain unknown. TCR beta libraries were prepared from cDNA with unique molecular identifiers. TCRdb re-called the PCR reads with MiXCR, one entry per CDR3 protein. The data hold roughly 400,000 distinct CDR3 sequences, with roughly 38% observed a single time. Sequencing was carried out using blood. All receptors come from a girl under 10 years old with multiple sclerosis.

On this clonotype: No DNA is shown, since the ends of the CDR3 on it are uncertain; the CDR3 is the one TCRdb lists. The CDR3: CASSSSTGPNTEAFF. The chain combines TRBV12-3 or TRBV12-4 with TRBJ1-1; TRBD1 is the table's D call, not checked against the DNA. A total of 15 residues make up the CDR3, ends included.

DNA for the CDR3: TGTGCCAGCAGTCAGATTTCCGGGACTACCAATGAGCAGTTCTTC. The encoded protein is CASSQISGTTNEQFF. The rearrangement uses TRBV7-9 and TRBJ2-1, with 7 positions matching TRBD2. V gave up 6 bases and J gave up 6 bases; unmatched junction bases: 11. CDR1 and CDR2 (germline): SEHNR, FQNEAQ (reference sequence). This CDR3 has 15 amino acids.

The chain couples TRBV29-1 to TRBJ1-2, with D uncertain. CDR1 is SQVTM and CDR2 is ANQGSEA in the germline V gene. Trimming left V 3 bases short and J 2 bases short, with 10 bases between. This CDR3 has 13 amino acids. CDR3 loop: CSVDWHTNYGYTF. The CDR3 coding sequence is TGCAGCGTTGACTGGCATACGAACTATGGCTACACCTTC.

The rearrangement links TRBV28 to TRBJ1-5; D is perhaps TRBD1 (6 bases). The germline CDR1 and CDR2 sequences are MDHEN and SYDVKM. The CDR3 totals 15 residues. V was cut by 1 base and J by 1 base, with 8 bases left in between. CDR3 sequence: CASSLLTGSNQPQHF. The CDR3 DNA sequence: TGTGCCAGCAGTTTATTGACAGGCAGCAATCAGCCCCAGCATTTT.

This clonotype has just a few counts. The V gene is TRBV4-1, the J gene TRBJ1-1; 7 bases fit TRBD1. After removal of 2 bases from V and 7 bases from J, the junction contained 4 bases not matched to a gene. The CDR3 runs 13 residues. Germline CDR1 reads MGHRA; CDR2 reads YSYEKL. This CDR3 reads CASSQSQGSEAFF. CDR3 coding DNA: TGCGCCAGCAGCCAATCACAGGGGAGTGAAGCTTTCTTT.

This clonotype was seen only a few times. This rearrangement joins TRBV5-5 to TRBJ1-2, with D possibly TRBD1 on 5 matching bases. V was trimmed by 2 bases and J by 2 bases, leaving 16 bases between them. CDR1 SGHKS and CDR2 YYEKEE come from the germline V gene (reference sequence). The CDR3 consists of 16 residues. In nucleotides, the CDR3 is TGTGCCAGCAGCTTTCGCGCCGGGCAGGGAAACTATGGCTACACCTTC. Its protein is CASSFRAGQGNYGYTF. Full variable domain (rest looked up from reference TRBV5-5 and TRBJ1-2): DAGVTQSPTHLIKTRGQQVTLRCSPISGHKSVSWYQQVLGQGPQFIFQYYEKEERGRGNFPDRFSARQFPNYSSELNVNALLLGDSALYLCASSFRAGQGNYGYTFGSGTRLTVV.

The chain is built from TRBV20-1 and TRBJ2-7, with a possible D match to TRBD2 (6 bases). Trimming removed 3 bases at V and 1 base at J, with 13 bases between. CDR3 length equals 14 residues. Germline V gives CDR1 DFQATT, CDR2 SNEGSKA (reference sequence). The CDR3: CSARAAEGSYEQYF. As DNA, the CDR3 is TGCAGTGCTAGGGCAGCGGAGGGGTCCTACGAGCAGTACTTC.

This clonotype was counted only a few times. The chain joins TRBV4-1 to TRBJ2-5, with D tentatively TRBD1 (6 bases). Germline V gives CDR1 MGHRA, CDR2 YSYEKL. V was shortened by 4 bases and J by 5 bases, with 20 bases between the two germline ends. This CDR3 has 16 amino acids. CDR3 sequence: CASSLQGATPVETQYF. CDR3 nucleotide sequence: TGCGCCAGCAGCCTACAGGGAGCTACCCCAGTCGAGACCCAGTACTTC.

The genes are TRBV28 and TRBJ1-6; possible D gene TRBD1, 5 bases. Trimming took 5 bases from V and 8 from J, leaving 10 bases between them. This CDR3 region has 13 residues. Germline CDR1 and CDR2: MDHEN and SYDVKM. The CDR3 DNA reads as TGTGCCAGCAGTCTGGACACGTATTCACCCCTCCACTTT. Protein sequence: CASSLDTYSPLHF.

The CDR3 spells CASSLGTVLAGSTYEQYF. CDR3 DNA sequence: TGTGCCAGCAGCTTAGGGACAGTCTTAGCGGGCTCGACCTACGAGCAGTACTTC. The chain joins TRBV13 to TRBJ2-7, with 7 bases matching TRBD2. CDR1 is PRHDT and CDR2 is FYEKMQ in the germline V gene (reference sequence). Trimming removed 0 bases from V and 2 bases from J; junction bases left unmatched: 13. This CDR3 region has 18 residues.

This clonotype was seen more than once but under ten times. The CDR3 spells CSVDNGEGLGNYGYTF. Written as DNA, the CDR3 is TGCAGCGTTGACAACGGGGAGGGATTGGGAAACTATGGCTACACCTTC. The chain joins TRBV29-1 to TRBJ1-2; D is unresolved. The CDR3 runs to 16 residues. Germline CDR1 SQVTM, CDR2 ANQGSEA. Trimming cost V 3 bases and J 2 bases, with 19 bases left between them.

This rearrangement joins TRBV29-1 to TRBJ1-5; 8 nucleotides match TRBD1. CDR1 is SQVTM and CDR2 is ANQGSEA in the germline V gene. This CDR3 has 13 residues. Losses at the gene ends were 5 bases for V and 8 bases for J; bases not matched to a gene: 8. The CDR3 loop reads CSVSQGAREPQHF. The CDR3 region has the DNA TGCAGCGTTTCGCAGGGGGCTCGGGAGCCCCAGCATTTT.

The V call is TRBV6-6, the J call TRBJ2-5; 7 bases align to TRBD1. The junction had 9 bases not matched to a gene; V was cut back by 6 bases and J by 5 bases. This CDR3 contains 14 residues. CDR1 MNHNY and CDR2 SVGAGI come from the germline V gene (reference sequence). DNA for the CDR3: TGTGCCAGCAGAACCACAGGGGACGTGGAGACCCAGTACTTC. Translated, it gives CASRTTGDVETQYF.

This chain uses TRBV6-4 with TRBJ1-2, with D maybe TRBD1 (5 bases). The germline CDR1 and CDR2 sequences are MRHNA and SNTAGT. The V gene lost 5 bases and the J gene lost 2 bases, with 18 bases spanning the gap. The CDR3 is 16 residues long. The CDR3 region has the DNA TGTGCCAGCAGTCCTAGACAGTCACCGATAAACTATGGCTACACCTTC. Protein product: CASSPRQSPINYGYTF.

This clonotype was counted a few times. Compared with germline, one end of the junction differs, possibly owing to a read error. This chain joins TRBV9 and TRBJ2-1, with 8 bases matching TRBD2. Germline CDR1 SGDLS, CDR2 YYNGEE. The CDR3 is made up of 16 amino acids. CDR3 bases: TGTGCCGGCAGCGTAGTGTCTAGCGGGCTGTTCAATGAGCAGTTCTTC. This translates into CAGSVVSSGLFNEQFF.

This clonotype has only a few counts. The junction differs from germline at one of its ends, possibly a read error. This chain connects TRBV5-1 to TRBJ2-5; a possible D gene is TRBD2 (5 bases). This CDR3 comprises 14 residues. Germline-derived CDR1 and CDR2 are SGHRS and YFSETQ. In nucleotides, the CDR3 is TGTGCCAGCAGCTTAGGAGGAAATCAAGAGACCCAGTACTTC. Its protein product is CASSLGGNQETQYF.

This clonotype appeared a few times. The V and J genes are TRBV28 and TRBJ1-2, with D tentatively TRBD1 (5 bases). CDR3 length: 12 residues. Germline V lookup: CDR1 MDHEN, CDR2 SYDVKM. The V gene lost 8 bases and the J gene lost 7 bases, with 14 bases spanning the gap. Here the CDR3 DNA reads TGTGCCAGCGACTCGGGGGAGGTTGGCTACACCTTC. Protein sequence: CASDSGEVGYTF.

This clonotype has just a few counts. CDR3 loop: CASSQPPGLQATQYF. The CDR3 DNA follows: TGCGCCAGCAGCCAACCACCGGGACTGCAGGCGACCCAGTACTTC. This sequence joins TRBV4-1 and TRBJ2-5; D perhaps matches TRBD2 (6 bases). V lost 2 bases and J lost 7, with 17 bases in between. The CDR3 is made up of 15 amino acids. The germline CDR1 and CDR2 sequences are MGHRA and YSYEKL.

This clonotype was found a few times. The chain is built from TRBV2 and TRBJ2-7; TRBD2 agrees at 10 bases. CDR1 is SNHLY and CDR2 is FYNNEI in the germline V gene. This CDR3 has 14 residues. V was pared by 2 bases and J by 5 bases, with 3 bases of the junction left unmatched. CDR3 loop: CASSELAGDDEQYF. Written as DNA, the CDR3 is TGTGCCAGCAGTGAACTAGCGGGAGATGACGAGCAGTACTTC.

The table lists this clonotype with a few counts. The rearrangement joins TRBV7-9 to TRBJ1-1; a weak D match, TRBD1 (6 bases). This CDR3 is 14 amino acids long. CDR1 and CDR2 (germline): SEHNR, FQNEAQ (reference sequence). The V end lost 3 bases, the J end lost 4 bases, and 12 bases lay between the germline ends. CDR3 coding DNA: TGTGCCAGCAGCTTCCTAGGGGGTGGCACTGAAGCTTTCTTT. Residues: CASSFLGGGTEAFF.